This TCR beta chain was sequenced during a study of cytomegalovirus exposure and HLA in healthy donors. Regarding this clone: What it binds is unknown.

Primers included in the PCR were 60 Vbeta and 13 Jbeta primers. The protocol was immunoSEQ multiplex PCR, while the TCRdb copy is restricted to in-frame clones and leaves out a portion. The repertoire has about 160,000 clones, around four fifths of them found once; the top ten carry roughly 1.2%. Germline V gene lookup returns CDR1 MNHEY and CDR2 SVGAGI. The CDR3 runs 14 residues. After removal of 6 bases from V and 13 bases from J, the junction contained 11 bases not matched to a gene. Study results and caveats: Per a prior analysis, the majority of TCR beta V segments were productive roughly 87% or roughly 30% of the time.

The donors (healthy individuals) were bone marrow donors. What was sequenced was PBMCs. The genes are TRBV6-5 and TRBJ1-6; the match to TRBD1 covers 8 bases. This sequence originates from a woman aged 50 to 60 in good health and CMV-seronegative. The CDR3 DNA reads TGTGCCAGCAGCTTCCCAGGGGGCGGATCCCCCCTCCACTTT. Translated, it gives CASSFPGGGSPLHF.